The sequence of this T cell receptor (beta chain) was determined in a study of molecular identifiers for immune sequencing clone quantification. The CDR3 spans 16 residues. In germline, CDR1 is LNHDA, CDR2 SQIVND (reference sequence). After removal of 7 bases from V and 0 bases from J, the junction contained 6 bases not matched to a gene. This clonotype was recorded many times. Its antigen is still unknown. MiXCR, applied by TCRdb to the PCR reads, yields one record per CDR3 protein. The sample yields under 650,000 distinct CDR3 sequences, 15% to 20% seen once. Study-wide points: Amid approximately 1 million naive cells, spiked Jurkat TCR RNA from one cell was reportedly still detectable. Clones that exceeded 20 RNA copies held over 97% of effector molecules, yet under 1% in naive cells. Highly expanded clone sizes could be underestimated by identical TCR molecules sharing a barcode.

Sorting isolated naive CD8 T cells as CD8+CD4-CCR7+CD45RA+ events. This TCR was recovered from a human donor in good health. Some libraries in this study had Jurkat cell RNA spiked in. The sample was naive CD8+ T cells from blood, with Jurkat cell RNA spiked in. Subset reported: FACS-sorted CD8+CD4-CCR7+CD45RA+ naive T cells. The chain recombines TRBV19 with TRBJ2-2, with 9 bases aligning to TRBD1. CDR3 sequence reads: CASTLGQGTNTGELFF. In DNA form, the CDR3 reads TGTGCCAGTACCCTGGGACAGGGAACGAACACCGGGGAGCTGTTTTTT.